The present TCR beta chain was sequenced within a study of blood T cell repertoires in COVID-19 (dated by TCRdb to 2019 to 2021). Describing the broader study: Collaborator samples came from the United States, Italy and Spain and covered acute and convalescent phases of COVID-19. A de-identified subject ID, COVID-19 status, age in years and sex were almost always included in the sample metadata. The repertoires were released in a freely available public database intended as a resource for research on the immune response to SARS-CoV-2. Where available, HLA class I and class II types were taken from metadata supplied by the sample provider and were not determined by assay-based typing. Samples came from the ongoing ImmuneRACE study (first 160 participants) plus 1,254 subjects from 6 global collaborators. The material from the prospective study consisted of cDNA or gDNA derived from T cells, B-cell-depleted T cells, or PBMCs. Deeply sampled blood TCRbeta repertoires from subjects exposed to, actively infected with, or recovered from COVID-19 were included in the dataset. The paper's findings and limits, for the study overall: The quantity of clinical and demographic metadata differed by source and by participant and was supplied without curation.

The immunoSEQ Assay, a bias-controlled multiplex PCR, was used to amplify TCRbeta CDR3 regions from genomic DNA. The source study handled its data this way. Within the assay, amplification of reference gene primers was used to estimate how many nucleated cells each sample contained. To quantify the absolute abundance of each unique TCRbeta CDR3 rearrangement, sequence reads were collapsed and filtered. For each sample, productive Simpson clonality was calculated as the square root of Simpson's diversity index over productive rearrangements. TCRdb mirrors the immuneACCESS table, restricted to in-frame sequences. Some clones are absent from its copies; in checked studies, under half trace to an unresolved V gene, and the reason for the others is unknown. V, J and clone size are taken as reported in that table, and D and trimming were inferred from the DNA itself. This sample gives fewer than 400,000 clones in total; around 88% of them show up just once. The ten largest clones capture about 2.7% of the sample.

V has 3 bases trimmed and J has 5 bases trimmed; junction bases matching no gene number 4. Looking up the germline V gene yields CDR1 SGDLS and CDR2 YYNGEE. The CDR3 runs 14 residues from the cysteine to the phenylalanine. Only the CDR3 DNA stays, 42 bases, in frame from base 1. In regard to this clone: Its antigen is not yet known. One base away there is no much larger clone; base qualities are not given.

Each collaborating institution followed its own protocols to collect whole blood in K2EDTA tubes. For TCRbeta analysis, collaborators shipped samples in one of three forms: frozen whole blood, isolated PBMCs, or DNA extracted from either of those sample types. The receptor comes from a man between 25 and 39 years old with active or convalescent COVID-19. The V and J segments used are TRBV9 and TRBJ1-4; 7 junctional bases match TRBD1. Sequencing was done on a sample of peripheral blood. The CDR3 has the sequence CASSAGTVNEKLFF. The nucleotide sequence reads as follows: TGTGCCAGCAGCGCCGGGACAGTGAATGAAAAACTGTTTTTT.